Listed below are T cell receptor beta chains from one sample, sequenced in a study of vaccination and CD4 T cells after COVID-19. One entry per CDR3 protein results from TCRdb running MiXCR on the PCR reads. The table shows approximately 20,000 distinct CDR3 sequences, with about 48% occurring only once. Which antigens these TCRs recognize remains unknown. Material: CD4+ T cells from blood, cultured in vitro. The receptors originated from a human donor who had recovered from COVID-19. Both conserved end residues are part of each CDR3. Each record gives: D gene, J gene, clone size, V gene, CDR3 protein, CDR3 DNA. A D gene is named only where the DNA matches it firmly. Some rows have no size entry. The others give once, few or many, or a class for an expanded clone.

.	TRBJ2-5	.	TRBV7-9	CASSLVIGVRDGTQYF	TGTGCCAGCAGCTTAGTCATTGGGGTCAGGGACGGGACCCAGTACTTC
TRBD1	TRBJ2-7	.	TRBV2	CASSWDREAEQYF	TGTGCCAGCAGTTGGGACAGGGAGGCCGAGCAGTACTTC
TRBD1	TRBJ2-4	.	TRBV19	CASSATGTGGTKNIQYF	TGTGCCAGTAGTGCGACCGGGACAGGGGGGACCAAAAACATTCAGTACTTC
.	TRBJ2-6	.	TRBV18	CASSPPSGANVLTF	TGTGCCAGCTCACCACCTTCTGGGGCCAACGTCCTGACTTTC
.	TRBJ1-4	.	TRBV20-1	CSARDRRWGEKLFF	TGCAGTGCTAGAGATCGACGCTGGGGGGAAAAACTGTTTTTT
TRBD1	TRBJ2-5	few	TRBV19	CASSPDRGETQYF	TGTGCCAGTAGCCCGGACAGGGGTGAGACCCAGTACTTC
.	TRBJ1-2	.	TRBV28	CASSLWVSGGTNSPPNYGYTF	TGTGCCAGCAGTTTATGGGTTAGTGGAGGTACGAACTCACCCCCCAACTATGGCTACACCTTC
.	TRBJ1-4	.	TRBV5-7	CASSPGGASWVQALFF	TGTGCCAGCAGCCCCGGAGGGGCGTCCTGGGTTCAGGCCTTGTTTTTT
TRBD1	TRBJ1-1	.	TRBV19	CASYRGSPSMNTEAFF	TGTGCCAGTTACAGGGGGAGCCCATCCATGAACACTGAAGCTTTCTTT
TRBD2	TRBJ2-2	once	TRBV2	CASSLAGGSGELFF	TGTGCCAGCAGTTTAGCGGGGGGGTCCGGGGAGCTGTTTTTT
TRBD1	TRBJ1-3	.	TRBV20-1	CSAKRTGAGNTIYF	TGCAGTGCTAAACGGACAGGGGCTGGAAACACCATATATTTT
.	TRBJ2-7	.	TRBV7-8	CASSLGRLHLYEQYF	TGTGCCAGCAGCTTAGGACGGCTACACCTATACGAGCAGTACTTC
.	TRBJ1-2	few	TRBV27	CASSSSQTNYGYTF	TGTGCCAGCAGTTCTTCACAGACTAACTATGGCTACACCTTC
.	TRBJ2-1	.	TRBV19	CASSIGFTGTYNEQFF	TGTGCCAGTAGTATAGGGTTTACGGGGACCTACAATGAGCAGTTCTTC
TRBD1	TRBJ1-2	.	TRBV11-2	CASRRPGQGNNYGYTF	TGTGCCAGCAGGCGCCCCGGACAGGGGAATAACTATGGCTACACCTTC
TRBD1	TRBJ1-2	.	TRBV15	CATSRDGQGINYGYTF	TGTGCCACCAGCAGAGATGGACAGGGCATTAACTATGGCTACACCTTC
.	TRBJ2-7	few	TRBV15	CATGYGGTSREQYF	TGTGCCACCGGATATGGCGGGACCTCTAGGGAGCAGTACTTC
.	TRBJ2-5	.	TRBV19	CASSKDSQSQETQYF	TGTGCCAGTAGTAAGGACAGTCAAAGCCAAGAGACCCAGTACTTC
TRBD1	TRBJ2-2	few	TRBV11-3	CASSLNRGLNTGELFF	TGTGCCAGCAGCCTCAACAGGGGATTGAACACCGGGGAGCTGTTTTTT
.	TRBJ1-1	few	TRBV11-3	CASSLGGRGSGEAFF	TGTGCCAGCAGCTTAGGGGGCCGGGGTAGTGGTGAAGCTTTCTTT
.	TRBJ1-1	.	TRBV19	CASSIDRHTEAFF	TGTGCCAGTAGTATCGACAGACACACTGAAGCTTTCTTT
TRBD2	TRBJ2-1	.	TRBV27	CASSSIIAGGPNEQFF	TGTGCCAGCAGTTCCATCATAGCGGGAGGCCCCAATGAGCAGTTCTTC
TRBD1	TRBJ2-3	.	TRBV5-1	CASSLQGALGDTQYF	TGCGCCAGCAGCTTACAGGGGGCTTTAGGAGATACGCAGTATTTT
TRBD1	TRBJ1-2	few	TRBV15	CATSRGTVGYTF	TGTGCCACCAGCAGGGGGACAGTGGGGTACACCTTC
.	TRBJ1-5	once	TRBV7-9	CASSLNQDGNQPQHF	TGTGCCAGCAGCTTAAATCAGGACGGGAATCAGCCCCAGCATTTT
.	TRBJ1-6	few	TRBV27	CASSFRGSNSPLHF	TGTGCCAGCAGTTTCAGGGGATCCAATTCACCCCTCCACTTT
.	TRBJ1-4	.	TRBV11-3	CASSLTWSRENEKLFF	TGTGCCAGCAGCTTAACTTGGAGCAGGGAGAATGAAAAACTGTTTTTT